This is a list of T cell receptor beta chains from one sample in a study of cytomegalovirus exposure and HLA in healthy donors. Using immunoSEQ multiplex PCR, the repertoire was profiled, and TCRdb retains in-frame clones only, with some absent. The sample gives roughly 140,000 clones, 75% to 80% of which show up once; roughly 0.68% is in the top ten. The specimen was PBMCs. Receptor source: a male donor in good health and CMV-seronegative. CDR3s include the opening cysteine and the closing phenylalanine or tryptophan. Fields, in order: J gene, clone size, D gene, V gene, CDR3 DNA, CDR3 protein. The D gene is left open where the match is weak. The size of a clone is reported for some rows only, either as once, few or many, or as a class for expanded clones.

j_call: TRBJ2-7; clone_size: .; d_call: .; v_call: TRBV6-5; cdr3_nt: TGTGCCAGCAGCCGAACCACTATCTCCTACGAGCAGTACTTC; cdr3_aa: CASSRTTISYEQYF
j_call: TRBJ2-2; clone_size: .; d_call: .; v_call: TRBV13; cdr3_nt: TGTGCCAGCAGCAACGCGGGACTGCAGAACACCGGGGAGCTGTTTTTT; cdr3_aa: CASSNAGLQNTGELFF
j_call: TRBJ1-1; clone_size: once; d_call: TRBD1; v_call: TRBV7-6; cdr3_nt: TGTGCCAGCAGCTTCGAAGGGGGCAGGACTGAAGCTTTCTTT; cdr3_aa: CASSFEGGRTEAFF
j_call: TRBJ2-7; clone_size: .; d_call: .; v_call: TRBV5-1; cdr3_nt: TGCGCCAGCAGCGACGGACACAACGAGCAGTACTTC; cdr3_aa: CASSDGHNEQYF
j_call: TRBJ2-5; clone_size: .; d_call: TRBD2; v_call: TRBV6-1; cdr3_nt: TGTGCCAGCAGCGCACTAGCGGGGACCACAGGGACCCAGTACTTC; cdr3_aa: CASSALAGTTGTQYF
j_call: TRBJ2-3; clone_size: .; d_call: TRBD2; v_call: TRBV5-6; cdr3_nt: TGTGCCAGCAGCTTGCTTCTAGCGGATTGGACAGATACGCAGTATTTT; cdr3_aa: CASSLLLADWTDTQYF
j_call: TRBJ2-3; clone_size: once; d_call: .; v_call: TRBV14; cdr3_nt: TGTGCCAGCAGCCAGGGAAGCGGGCGCACAGATACGCAGTATTTT; cdr3_aa: CASSQGSGRTDTQYF
j_call: TRBJ2-7; clone_size: .; d_call: .; v_call: TRBV7-9; cdr3_nt: TGTGCCAGCACCAGCAGGGGTAACTCCTACGAGCAGTACTTC; cdr3_aa: CASTSRGNSYEQYF
j_call: TRBJ2-3; clone_size: few; d_call: TRBD2; v_call: TRBV5-6; cdr3_nt: TGTGCCAGCAGCTGGGGGACTAGCGGGAGAACAGATACGCAGTATTTT; cdr3_aa: CASSWGTSGRTDTQYF
j_call: TRBJ1-2; clone_size: .; d_call: TRBD1; v_call: TRBV6-5; cdr3_nt: TGTGCCAGCAGTTACGACAGGGGGCCCTATGGCTACACCTTC; cdr3_aa: CASSYDRGPYGYTF
j_call: TRBJ1-6; clone_size: .; d_call: .; v_call: TRBV11-2; cdr3_nt: TGTGCCAGCGGCCTTAATTCACCCCTCCACTTT; cdr3_aa: CASGLNSPLHF
j_call: TRBJ2-5; clone_size: .; d_call: .; v_call: TRBV5-1; cdr3_nt: TGCGCCAGCAGCTTGGAGGGGATGGAGACCCAGTACTTC; cdr3_aa: CASSLEGMETQYF
j_call: TRBJ2-1; clone_size: .; d_call: TRBD1; v_call: TRBV10-3; cdr3_nt: TGTGCCATCAGTCCCGGGACAGGGATTGGTAACAATGAGCAGTTCTTC; cdr3_aa: CAISPGTGIGNNEQFF
j_call: TRBJ2-3; clone_size: .; d_call: .; v_call: TRBV7-9; cdr3_nt: TGTTCCAGCAGCTGGGAAAGCGGTTGGTTAGATACGCAGTATTTT; cdr3_aa: CSSSWESGWLDTQYF
j_call: TRBJ1-4; clone_size: .; d_call: .; v_call: TRBV7-8; cdr3_nt: TGTGCCAGCAGCTTACTGGCCAGGAGGGGAGTCGAAAAACTGTTTTTT; cdr3_aa: CASSLLARRGVEKLFF